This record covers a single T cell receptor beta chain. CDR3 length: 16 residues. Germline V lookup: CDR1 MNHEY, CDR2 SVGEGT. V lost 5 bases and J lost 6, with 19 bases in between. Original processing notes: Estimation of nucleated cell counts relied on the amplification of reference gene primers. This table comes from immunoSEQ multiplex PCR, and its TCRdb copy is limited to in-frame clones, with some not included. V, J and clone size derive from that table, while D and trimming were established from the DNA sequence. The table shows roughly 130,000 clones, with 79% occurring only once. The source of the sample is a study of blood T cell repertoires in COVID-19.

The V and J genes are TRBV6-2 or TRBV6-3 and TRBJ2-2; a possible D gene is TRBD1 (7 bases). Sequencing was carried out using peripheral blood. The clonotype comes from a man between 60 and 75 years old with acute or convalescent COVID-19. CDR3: CASSPRGAGGPGELFF. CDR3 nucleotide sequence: TGTGCCAGCAGTCCCCGTGGGGCAGGGGGGCCCGGGGAGCTGTTTTTT.